Reported below is one T cell receptor (beta chain). Its target is not known. The table came from immunoSEQ multiplex PCR; TCRdb's copy has only in-frame clones and leaves some out. The data contain 50,000 to 65,000 clones, approximately 75% of them singletons. The record originates from a study of OX40 agonist ivuxolimab in advanced cancers. Study-wide results and limits: CD8+ T cells showed, on average, more clonal expansion than CD4+ cells.

Germline V gene data show CDR1 as SGHNT and CDR2 as YENEEA. The CDR3 is 12 residues long. V was pared by 2 bases and J by 9 bases, with 8 bases between. This sequence originates from an adult with an advanced solid tumor such as melanoma, head and neck, liver or kidney cancer. V and J are TRBV11-3 and TRBJ2-1, with D unresolved. The specimen comprised CD4+ or CD8+ T cells sorted from blood, sampled in a trial of the OX40 agonist ivuxolimab. In nucleotides, the CDR3 is TGTGCCAGCAGCTTATTTTTGGGTGAGCAGTTCTTC. Protein sequence: CASSLFLGEQFF.